A selection of T cell receptor beta chains follows, all from one sample in a study of blood T cell repertoires in COVID-19. Clones were sequenced by immunoSEQ multiplex PCR, and TCRdb holds only the in-frame ones, with some missing. The sample records roughly 140,000 clones, about 80% being singletons. The material sequenced was peripheral blood. The receptor source for this set is a human donor in a cohort sampled during active COVID-19. Both conserved end residues are part of each CDR3. D genes are given only for firm matches. Some rows mark clone size as missing; the rest say once, few, many or name a class of expanded clone.

DNA | CDR3 | J | V | size | D
TGTGCCAGCGGGGACAGGGGGCTGTCCGGCTACACCTTC | CASGDRGLSGYTF | TRBJ1-2 | TRBV2 | . | TRBD1
TGTGCCAGCAGCGCCTGGACAGGGCCGAACACTGAAGCTTTCTTT | CASSAWTGPNTEAFF | TRBJ1-1 | TRBV9 | few | TRBD1
TGCGCCAGCAGCCAAGAGGGGGGAACAGATACGCAGTATTTT | CASSQEGGTDTQYF | TRBJ2-3 | TRBV4-1 | . | .
TGTGCCATCTCTCCGGTGAGGCAGCCCTCCTATAATTCACCCCTCCACTTT | CAISPVRQPSYNSPLHF | TRBJ1-6 | TRBV10-3 | . | .
TGTGCCAGCAGCCTCTGGACTAGCGCTGACAATGAGCAGTTCTTC | CASSLWTSADNEQFF | TRBJ2-1 | TRBV13 | . | TRBD2
TGTGCCAGCAGCCCCGTCAGGGGCGAAAAAGCCAAAAACATTCAGTACTTC | CASSPVRGEKAKNIQYF | TRBJ2-4 | TRBV11-2 | . | .
TGTGCCACCGAGACGGGGGGCAATTCACCCCTCCACTTT | CATETGGNSPLHF | TRBJ1-6 | TRBV7-9 | . | .
TGTGCCAGCTGGGGGACTTCCTACGAGCAGTACTTC | CASWGTSYEQYF | TRBJ2-7 | TRBV6-5 | . | .
TGCGCCAGCAGTCCTAGCGGGGGAGGCACAGATACGCAGTATTTT | CASSPSGGGTDTQYF | TRBJ2-3 | TRBV10-1 | . | TRBD2
TGTGCCAGCAGCCGCCGACAGGGGGGATCAGCTTTCTTT | CASSRRQGGSAFF | TRBJ1-1 | TRBV7-3 | . | TRBD1
TGTGCCAGCAGGACAGGTGGCGAATTCTACGAGCAGTACTTC | CASRTGGEFYEQYF | TRBJ2-7 | TRBV6-6 | . | .
TGTGCCACCAGTGATTTAGTCGGGGGAGTGAATGAGCAGTTCTTC | CATSDLVGGVNEQFF | TRBJ2-1 | TRBV24-1 | . | .
TGTGCCAGCAGTTTCAGGGCCTACGAGCAGTACTTC | CASSFRAYEQYF | TRBJ2-7 | TRBV12-3/TRBV12-4 | once | .
TGCGCCAGCAGCTTCTTTGGCCAGTCCTCCTACAATGAGCAGTTCTTC | CASSFFGQSSYNEQFF | TRBJ2-1 | TRBV5-1 | once | .
TGTGCCAGCACCCCGACTAGCGGGGAGGGGACCCAGTACTTC | CASTPTSGEGTQYF | TRBJ2-5 | TRBV9 | . | TRBD2
TGTGCCAGCAGCTGGCGACCGGGACAAGGACCTGGAAACACCATATATTTT | CASSWRPGQGPGNTIYF | TRBJ1-3 | TRBV14 | . | .
TGTGCCAGCAGCTTAGGAGCATTAACGACTGGAAACACCATATATTTT | CASSLGALTTGNTIYF | TRBJ1-3 | TRBV11-2 | once | .
TGTGCCAGCAGCCCCCAATCGGTTAACACCGGGGAGCTGTTTTTT | CASSPQSVNTGELFF | TRBJ2-2 | TRBV9 | . | .
TGCGCCAGCAGCGTAAGGGGGTTCGCCAGGGGCTCCAACACTGAAGCTTTCTTT | CASSVRGFARGSNTEAFF | TRBJ1-1 | TRBV5-1 | . | .
TGTGCCAGCAGCCTAGACATACTCTACGAGCAGTACTTC | CASSLDILYEQYF | TRBJ2-7 | TRBV3-1/TRBV3-2 | . | .
TGTGCCAGCAGCTTAGGAGACAGGGGCAATCAGCCCCAGCATTTT | CASSLGDRGNQPQHF | TRBJ1-5 | TRBV5-6 | . | TRBD1
TGTGCCAGCAGGTCCTCGGGACAGACCTATGGCTACACCTTC | CASRSSGQTYGYTF | TRBJ1-2 | TRBV7-8 | . | TRBD1
TGCGCCAGCAGCTTAGGCAGGGGGAGGTTAGGCCAAGAGACCCAGTACTTC | CASSLGRGRLGQETQYF | TRBJ2-5 | TRBV5-1 | . | .
TGTGCCAGCAGATCAGGGGGCTTTGAAAAACTGTTTTTT | CASRSGGFEKLFF | TRBJ1-4 | TRBV6-5 | . | TRBD1
TGTGCCAGCAGCACAGGGGTCACCGGGGAGCTGTTTTTT | CASSTGVTGELFF | TRBJ2-2 | TRBV6-5 | . | TRBD1
TGTGCCAGCAGTGGTGCGGGGCGGGACACCATATATTTT | CASSGAGRDTIYF | TRBJ1-3 | TRBV25-1 | few | .
TGCGCCAGCAGCTTTACCACTTCTTCCTACGAGCAGTACTTC | CASSFTTSSYEQYF | TRBJ2-7 | TRBV5-1 | once | .
TGCGCCAGCAGCTTGAGTGGAACTAAACACGGCTACACCTTC | CASSLSGTKHGYTF | TRBJ1-2 | TRBV5-1 | . | .
TGTGCCAGCAGCCCGAGACAGGGCAGCTACGAGCAGTACTTC | CASSPRQGSYEQYF | TRBJ2-7 | TRBV11-3 | few | TRBD1
TGCGCCAGCAGCTTGGAAGGGGGTAATCAGCCCCAGCATTTT | CASSLEGGNQPQHF | TRBJ1-5 | TRBV5-1 | once | .
TGTGCCAGCAGCCCCGGGTTTACCCAGTCAGATACGCAGTATTTT | CASSPGFTQSDTQYF | TRBJ2-3 | TRBV11-2 | . | .
TGTGCCACCTCGAGGGGGGGAGCTAATGAAAAACTGTTTTTT | CATSRGGANEKLFF | TRBJ1-4 | TRBV2 | few | .